This T cell receptor beta chain was captured in a study of T cells in Graves' hyperthyroidism and ophthalmopathy. Study overall: At initial diagnosis, before any treatment had begun, peripheral blood was obtained.

Trimming cost V 0 bases and J 5 bases; bases outside gene matches: 11. Germline-derived CDR1 and CDR2 are MNHEY and SVGAGI. The CDR3 is made up of 17 amino acids. This clonotype has at least ten counts. Clinical symptoms, serum thyroxine and TRAb, thyroid ultrasound and orbital computed tomography were used for the diagnoses. TCR beta CDR3 sequences were amplified from RNA transcripts. With the HTBI primer set, the TCR CDR3 went through a first round of RT-PCR. A single record per CDR3 protein comes from TCRdb applying MiXCR to the multiplex PCR reads. The sample lists 300,000 to 450,000 distinct CDR3 sequences, approximately 15% seen once, with roughly 11% in the top ten.

Sequencing input: blood. The receptor was isolated from a woman in her sixties or seventies with Graves' hyperthyroidism. J is TRBJ2-5 and V is TRBV6-5; 8 bases are shared with TRBD1. In nucleotides, the CDR3 is TGTGCCAGCAGTTACTCTGGCAGGGGGCGCCTGGGGGAGACCCAGTACTTC. Protein: CASSYSGRGRLGETQYF.